Listed below are T cell receptor beta chains from one sample, sequenced in a study of blood T cell repertoires in COVID-19. The repertoire was sequenced with immunoSEQ multiplex PCR; TCRdb's copy has only in-frame clones and lacks some. The sample holds about 47,000 clones, 82% seen once. Sequencing input: peripheral blood. The origin of the receptors is a human donor with acute or convalescent COVID-19. The donor label of this sample is uncertain. Both conserved end residues are part of each CDR3. A D gene is named only where the DNA matches it firmly. Clone sizes are given selectively: once, few, many, or a class where the clone is expanded.

size,V,J,D,length,DNA,CDR3
-,TRBV6-6,TRBJ1-6,-,15,TGTGCCAGCAGTTCCTACCCTGGACAGAATTCACCCCTCCACTTT,CASSSYPGQNSPLHF
-,TRBV11-1,TRBJ1-2,TRBD1,13,TGTGCCAGCAGCCTAGGACAGGGAAGTGGCTACACCTTC,CASSLGQGSGYTF
-,TRBV19,TRBJ2-6,-,15,TGTGCCAGTAGTATAGAGAGCGCTGGGGCCAACGTCCTGACTTTC,CASSIESAGANVLTF
-,TRBV28,TRBJ1-1,TRBD1,13,TGTGCCAGCAGTTTATTGACAGGGATTGAAGCTTTCTTT,CASSLLTGIEAFF
-,TRBV4-1,TRBJ1-2,TRBD1,18,TGCGCCAGCAGCCAACCCAGGGGTTCGGACAGGGGGCAGGATGGCTACACCTTC,CASSQPRGSDRGQDGYTF
-,TRBV7-2,TRBJ2-7,-,14,TGTGCCAGCAGCTTAGGTCTAAAGAGCTACGAGCAGTACTTC,CASSLGLKSYEQYF
once,TRBV20-1,TRBJ1-1,-,10,TGCAGTGCCTCACACCATGAAGCTTTCTTT,CSASHHEAFF
few,TRBV10-3,TRBJ1-1,TRBD1,16,TGTGCCATCAGGCAAGGACAGGGGATAGGAAACACTGAAGCTTTCTTT,CAIRQGQGIGNTEAFF
-,TRBV28,TRBJ1-1,-,12,TGTGCCAGCAGTTTTCGGCAGGGGCTCGCTTTCTTT,CASSFRQGLAFF
-,TRBV7-2,TRBJ1-5,TRBD1,15,TGTGCCAGCAGCCCGGGACAGGGAGGAGGTCAGCCCCAGCATTTT,CASSPGQGGGQPQHF
-,TRBV6-2/TRBV6-3,TRBJ1-4,-,15,TGTGCCAGCAGTTACTCGAGGCGGGCTAATGAAAAACTGTTTTTT,CASSYSRRANEKLFF
-,TRBV6-4,TRBJ1-5,-,13,TGTGCCAGCACCGACGGGGGGCATCAGCCCCAGCATTTT,CASTDGGHQPQHF
-,TRBV11-3,TRBJ2-1,TRBD2,16,TGTGCCAGCAGCTCCGTCCTAGCGGGCCGAGACAATGAGCAGTTCTTC,CASSSVLAGRDNEQFF
few,TRBV7-2,TRBJ1-5,-,14,TGTGCCAGCAGCTTGACAGGAGTGGATCAGCCCCAGCATTTT,CASSLTGVDQPQHF
-,TRBV11-3,TRBJ2-1,-,16,TGTGCCAGCAGTCCGTCCGGGACGCTTACAGGGAATGAGCAGTTCTTC,CASSPSGTLTGNEQFF
-,TRBV10-3,TRBJ1-4,-,13,TGTGCCATCAGTGAGTCGACATCTGAAAAACTGTTTTTT,CAISESTSEKLFF
-,TRBV11-2,TRBJ1-5,-,13,TGTGCCAGCAGCTTAGACAGGGATCAGCCCCAGCATTTT,CASSLDRDQPQHF
-,TRBV30,TRBJ2-1,-,15,TGTGCCTGGAGTGCATCAGGGGCCTGGGGTGGGGGGCAGTTCTTC,CAWSASGAWGGGQFF
once,TRBV9,TRBJ2-7,TRBD1,12,TGTGCCAGCAGCGCAGACAGGGGCGAGCAGTACTTC,CASSADRGEQYF
-,TRBV5-1,TRBJ2-1,-,15,TGCGCCAGCAGCTCCTCCAGGGATCAATACAATGAGCAGTTCTTC,CASSSSRDQYNEQFF
-,TRBV19,TRBJ2-1,TRBD2,15,TGTGCCAGTAGTATCCCTAGCGGATCCTACAATGAGCAGTTCTTC,CASSIPSGSYNEQFF
few,TRBV7-9,TRBJ1-2,-,13,TGTGCCAGCAGCTTAGACTCATTCTATGGCTACACCTTC,CASSLDSFYGYTF
-,TRBV7-2,TRBJ2-7,TRBD1,14,TGTGCCAGCAGCCCCGGACAGGGGGCGTGGGAGCAGTACTTC,CASSPGQGAWEQYF
-,TRBV6-2/TRBV6-3,TRBJ1-4,-,16,TGTGCCAGCAGTCCGGGACACGGACTTCGTGAGGAAAAACTGTTTTTT,CASSPGHGLREEKLFF
-,TRBV19,TRBJ1-4,-,13,TGTGCCAGTAGGGACTGGACGGATGAAAAACTGTTTTTT,CASRDWTDEKLFF
-,TRBV18,TRBJ1-1,-,16,TGTGCCAGCTCACCGGAATGGGCAGCCCAGAACACTGAAGCTTTCTTT,CASSPEWAAQNTEAFF
-,TRBV11-3,TRBJ2-1,TRBD2,15,TGTGCCAGCAGCAGCCGGGGGGGCCGGTACAATGAGCAGTTCTTC,CASSSRGGRYNEQFF
-,TRBV7-8,TRBJ2-1,TRBD2,15,TGTGCCAGCATCCCAGCGGGGGGGGCCTACAATGAGCAGTTCTTC,CASIPAGGAYNEQFF
-,TRBV5-5,TRBJ1-6,TRBD1,15,TGTGCCAGCAGCCGGGACAGCCCAAATAATTCACCCCTCCACTTT,CASSRDSPNNSPLHF
few,TRBV14,TRBJ1-2,-,14,TGTGCCAGCAGCCAAGCTTTGGCAGGGCGCGGCTACACCTTC,CASSQALAGRGYTF
-,TRBV30,TRBJ2-5,-,14,TGTGGCCTGGATATTTCGGGGAAGGAGGAGACCCAGTACTTC,CGLDISGKEETQYF
-,TRBV30,TRBJ2-3,TRBD2,14,TGTGCCTGGAGCGGACTAGCGCGGGCAGATACGCAGTATTTT,CAWSGLARADTQYF
-,TRBV7-2,TRBJ2-3,-,15,TGTGCCAGCAGCCTAAAGGCACAGGGAGTAGATACGCAGTATTTT,CASSLKAQGVDTQYF
-,TRBV23-1,TRBJ2-5,TRBD1,15,TGCGCCAGCAGTCAATCTAGGACAGGCTGGGAGACCCAGTACTTC,CASSQSRTGWETQYF
-,TRBV7-9,TRBJ1-1,-,14,TGTGCCAGCAGCTCCCAGGGGAAGCTAACTGAAGCTTTCTTT,CASSSQGKLTEAFF
-,TRBV28,TRBJ1-6,-,15,TGTGCCAGCAGGGAAGCGAGCTCCTATAATTCACCCCTCCACTTT,CASREASSYNSPLHF
-,TRBV28,TRBJ2-4,-,17,TGTGCCAGCAGTTTAGTATCTGCGGACATCGCCAAAAACATTCAGTACTTC,CASSLVSADIAKNIQYF
-,TRBV29-1,TRBJ1-2,-,11,TGCAGCGTAGTGGAGGCTGGTGGCTACACCTTC,CSVVEAGGYTF
once,TRBV5-1,TRBJ2-7,-,13,TGCGCCAGCAGCGGTGGAGGGCCGGAGGAGCAGTACTTC,CASSGGGPEEQYF
-,TRBV10-3,TRBJ1-2,-,13,TGTGCCATCAGGACTGGACAACTAAATGGCTACACCTTC,CAIRTGQLNGYTF
-,TRBV28,TRBJ2-4,TRBD1,15,TGTGCCAGCAGTTCGACAGGGGTTGGCAAAAACATTCAGTACTTC,CASSSTGVGKNIQYF
-,TRBV29-1,TRBJ1-1,-,13,TGCAGCGTTGAAGGCAGCGGAAGAACTGAAGCTTTCTTT,CSVEGSGRTEAFF
once,TRBV7-2,TRBJ2-3,TRBD2,18,TGTGCCAGCAGCGATCGACTAGCGGGGGGGACTAGCACAGATACGCAGTATTTT,CASSDRLAGGTSTDTQYF
-,TRBV5-1,TRBJ2-1,-,14,TGCGCCAGCGGGAGGGGGGAGACTCACAATGAGCAGTTCTTC,CASGRGETHNEQFF
-,TRBV30,TRBJ2-1,TRBD1,14,TGTGCCTGGAGTCCGGGACAGGATCTCAATGAGCAGTTCTTC,CAWSPGQDLNEQFF
few,TRBV6-2/TRBV6-3,TRBJ1-5,TRBD1,17,TGTGCCAGCAGCACTCCCCCGACAGGGGGGGGCAATCAGCCCCAGCATTTT,CASSTPPTGGGNQPQHF
-,TRBV5-1,TRBJ1-5,TRBD1,15,TGCGCCAGCAGCATACAGGGGGCGAGCAATCAGCCCCAGCATTTT,CASSIQGASNQPQHF
-,TRBV24-1,TRBJ1-2,TRBD1,12,TGTGCCACCAGCCGATGGACAGGGGGCTACACCTTC,CATSRWTGGYTF
-,TRBV4-3,TRBJ2-7,TRBD2,17,TGCGCCAGCAGCCAAGGAGCTTTGAGCGGGGCGCCCTACGAGCAGTACTTC,CASSQGALSGAPYEQYF
once,TRBV19,TRBJ2-3,-,16,TGTGCCAGTAGTATGAGTTCTAGCGTCCTCACAGATACGCAGTATTTT,CASSMSSSVLTDTQYF